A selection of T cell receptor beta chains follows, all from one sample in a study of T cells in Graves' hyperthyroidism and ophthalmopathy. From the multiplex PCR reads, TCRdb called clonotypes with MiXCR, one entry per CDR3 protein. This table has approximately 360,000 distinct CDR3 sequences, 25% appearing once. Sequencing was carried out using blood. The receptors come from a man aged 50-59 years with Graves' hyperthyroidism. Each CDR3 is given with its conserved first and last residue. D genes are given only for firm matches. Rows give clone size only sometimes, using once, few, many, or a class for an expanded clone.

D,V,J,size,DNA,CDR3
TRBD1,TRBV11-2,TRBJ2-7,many,TGTGCCAGCAGCTTGGGCGGGACAGGAGCCTACGAGCAGTACTTC,CASSLGGTGAYEQYF
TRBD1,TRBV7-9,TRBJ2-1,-,TGTGCCAGCAGCTTAGTGAGGACAGGGGACCTCAATGAGCAGTTCTTC,CASSLVRTGDLNEQFF
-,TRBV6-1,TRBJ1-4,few,TGTGCCAGCAGTGGTGAAGCACCGGGACTAAAACTGTTTTTT,CASSGEAPGLKLFF
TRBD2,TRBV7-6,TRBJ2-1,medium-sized,TGTGCCAGCAGCCCCAGACTAGCGGGAGACGACAATGAGCAGTTCTTC,CASSPRLAGDDNEQFF
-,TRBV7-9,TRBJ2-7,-,TGTGCCAGCAGCTTAGTCATGAGCGGCGGGGCCTACGAGCAGTACTTC,CASSLVMSGGAYEQYF
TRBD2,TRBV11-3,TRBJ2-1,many,TGTGCCAGCAGCTTAGTAGCGGGAGATAGCTACAATGAGCAGTTCTTC,CASSLVAGDSYNEQFF
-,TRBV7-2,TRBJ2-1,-,TGTGCCAGCAGCCTAACCACGGGTGAGCAGTTCTTC,CASSLTTGEQFF
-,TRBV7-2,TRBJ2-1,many,TGTGCCAGCAGCGTTACTTCGGGAGTGCAGTTCTTC,CASSVTSGVQFF
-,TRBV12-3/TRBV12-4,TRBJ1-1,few,TGTGCCAGCAGTTTTGGGACAACCCTCGATACGACTGAAGCTTTCTTT,CASSFGTTLDTTEAFF
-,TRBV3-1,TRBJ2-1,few,TGTGCCAGCAGCGCCAGCGGGCTTTCCTACAATGAGCAGTTCTTC,CASSASGLSYNEQFF
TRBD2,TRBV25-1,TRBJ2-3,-,TGTGCCAGCAGTGTGCGGGGGAGAGATACGCAGTATTTT,CASSVRGRDTQYF
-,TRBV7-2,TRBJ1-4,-,TGTGCCAGCAGCTTAGCAAAGACAATGAATGAAAAACTGTTTTTT,CASSLAKTMNEKLFF
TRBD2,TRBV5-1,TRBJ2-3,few,TGCGCCAACAGCATAGGGACTAGCGGAAGCACAGATACGCAGTATTTT,CANSIGTSGSTDTQYF
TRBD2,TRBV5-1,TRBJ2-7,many,TGCGCCAGCAGCTTGTTAGCGGGAGCCGGGGAGCAGTACTTC,CASSLLAGAGEQYF
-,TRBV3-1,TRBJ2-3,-,TGTGCCAGCAGCCAAGATGTTAACAAGCCTTGGGGTACGCAGTATTTT,CASSQDVNKPWGTQYF
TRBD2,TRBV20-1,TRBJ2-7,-,TGCAGTGCTAGTTACGGCGGGAGTTTCTACGAGCAGTACTTC,CSASYGGSFYEQYF
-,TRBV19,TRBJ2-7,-,TGTGCCAGTAGTACTAGGACTTATGGGGTCTACGAGCAGTACTTC,CASSTRTYGVYEQYF
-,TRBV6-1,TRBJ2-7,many,TGTGCCAGCAGTGAGCGGGGTTTCCCCATCTACGAGCAGTACTTC,CASSERGFPIYEQYF
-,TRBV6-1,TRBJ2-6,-,TGTGCCAGCCAAAGGAGGGTTACCGGGGCCTTAAGCTCTGGGGCCAACGTCCTGACTTTC,CASQRRVTGALSSGANVLTF
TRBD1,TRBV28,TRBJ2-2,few,TGTGCCAGCAGTTGGGGACAGGGAGCCGGGGAGCTGTTTTTT,CASSWGQGAGELFF
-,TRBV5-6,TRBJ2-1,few,TGTGCCAGCAGCCACCGACAGAACAATGAGCAGTTCTTC,CASSHRQNNEQFF
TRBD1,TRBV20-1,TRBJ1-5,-,TGCAGTGCTTGGGGGGGACAGGGGGGCAATCAGCCCCAGCATTTT,CSAWGGQGGNQPQHF
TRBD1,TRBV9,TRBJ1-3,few,TGTGCCAGCAGCGTCCGGGACAGGGGAAACACCATATATTTT,CASSVRDRGNTIYF
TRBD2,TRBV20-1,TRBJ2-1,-,TGCAGTGCTACGCCGGGACTAGCGGGAGTTGAGCAGTTCTTC,CSATPGLAGVEQFF
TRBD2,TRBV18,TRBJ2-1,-,TGTGCCAGCTCACCGGGACTAGCGGGTTACATTGAGCAGTTCTTC,CASSPGLAGYIEQFF
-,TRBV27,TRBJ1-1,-,TGTGCCAGCAGTCCCATAGGGCAGGGGTGGGGTCCGGGCACTGAAGCTTTCTTT,CASSPIGQGWGPGTEAFF
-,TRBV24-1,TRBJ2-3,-,TGTGCCACCAGTGATCCGACAGGAAAGGACACAGATACGCAGTATTTT,CATSDPTGKDTDTQYF
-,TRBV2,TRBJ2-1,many,TGTGCCAGCAGTGAAGTGGACTTGTACAATGAGCAGTTCTTC,CASSEVDLYNEQFF
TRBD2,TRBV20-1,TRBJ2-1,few,TGCAGTGCTATGAGCGGGAGGCTCGATGAGCAGTTCTTC,CSAMSGRLDEQFF
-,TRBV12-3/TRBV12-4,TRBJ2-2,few,TGTGCCAGCATTACAGCGGCCGGGGAGCTGTTTTTT,CASITAAGELFF
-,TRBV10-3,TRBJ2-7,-,TGTGCCATCATCTTGGCGCAGTACTTC,CAIILAQYF
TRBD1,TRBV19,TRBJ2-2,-,TGTGCCAGTAGTATAGAAGTGACAGGGGGGAACACCGGGGAGCTGTTTTTT,CASSIEVTGGNTGELFF
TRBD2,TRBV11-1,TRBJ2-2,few,TGTGCCAGCAGCCCCCACGGGGGGGGCGCAGCGGGTGCGAACACCGGGGAGCTGTTTTTT,CASSPHGGGAAGANTGELFF
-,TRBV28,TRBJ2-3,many,TGTGCCAGCACCGCTAGCTATACGCAGTATTTT,CASTASYTQYF
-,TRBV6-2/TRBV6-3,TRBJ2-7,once,TGTGCCGGCAGTTACAGGGACGAGCAGTACTTC,CAGSYRDEQYF
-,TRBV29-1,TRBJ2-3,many,TGCAGCGTTGGTTCCAGCAAGTCAGATACGCAGTATTTT,CSVGSSKSDTQYF
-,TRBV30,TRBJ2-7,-,TGTGCCTGGAGATACGGGGGTGGCGAGCAGTACTTC,CAWRYGGGEQYF
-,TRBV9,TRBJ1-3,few,TGTGCCAGCAGCGTAGCTCCAGACGCCTCTGGAAACACCATATATTTT,CASSVAPDASGNTIYF
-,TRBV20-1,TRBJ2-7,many,TGCAGTGCTAGAGGGACTAACGACATGTACGAGCAGTACTTC,CSARGTNDMYEQYF
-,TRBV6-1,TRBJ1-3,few,TGTGCCAGCGTACCGACAGCGATCTCTGGAAACACCATATATTTT,CASVPTAISGNTIYF
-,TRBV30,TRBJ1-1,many,TGTGCCTGGAGTGCCGAAGGTGGAGCTTTCTTT,CAWSAEGGAFF